These T cell receptor beta chains were read from a single sample in a study of T-cell memory formation after mild COVID-19. TCRdb recomputed calls from the 5' RACE reads with MiXCR, one row per CDR3 protein. The sample carries roughly 610,000 distinct CDR3 sequences, 15% to 20% recorded once. The sample taken for sequencing was PBMCs or a T cell subset sorted from them (not recorded which). The receptors shown here come from an adult woman who had mild COVID-19 (a few samples of this study predate the infection). Cell type and time point are not known. Each CDR3 is given without its conserved first and last residue. Each record gives: J gene, V gene, CDR3 protein.

J gene: TRBJ2-7
V gene: TRBV11-3
CDR3 protein: ASSQTGLAGAYEQY

J gene: TRBJ2-1
V gene: TRBV19
CDR3 protein: ASSFGGLASNEQF

J gene: TRBJ2-7
V gene: TRBV2
CDR3 protein: ASTLPGQVYEQY

J gene: TRBJ2-7
V gene: TRBV21-1
CDR3 protein: ASSTPDSHYEQY

J gene: TRBJ2-1
V gene: TRBV5-1
CDR3 protein: ASSPIRGQGRNEQF

J gene: TRBJ1-5
V gene: TRBV18
CDR3 protein: ASSAGGQYQPQH

J gene: TRBJ2-7
V gene: TRBV5-1
CDR3 protein: ASSLESPGQGPYEQY

J gene: TRBJ1-1
V gene: TRBV7-8
CDR3 protein: ASSTGGGVTEAF

J gene: TRBJ2-5
V gene: TRBV24-1
CDR3 protein: ATSPSRGGPLQETQY

J gene: TRBJ2-1
V gene: TRBV12-3/TRBV12-4
CDR3 protein: ASSLRQGGFGEQF

J gene: TRBJ1-6
V gene: TRBV30
CDR3 protein: AWSIGYNSPLH

J gene: TRBJ1-1
V gene: TRBV7-3
CDR3 protein: ASSLSRTNTEAF

J gene: TRBJ1-1
V gene: TRBV6-5
CDR3 protein: ASVNNFGDNTEAF

J gene: TRBJ2-1
V gene: TRBV5-1
CDR3 protein: ASRTGTGVYGGEQF

J gene: TRBJ1-6
V gene: TRBV27
CDR3 protein: ASRGQYNSPLH

J gene: TRBJ1-1
V gene: TRBV30
CDR3 protein: AWRGHTNTEAF

J gene: TRBJ2-7
V gene: TRBV7-9
CDR3 protein: ASSLVRPQQY

J gene: TRBJ2-7
V gene: TRBV7-9
CDR3 protein: ASSSRLDTLYEQY

J gene: TRBJ2-1
V gene: TRBV5-5
CDR3 protein: ASSSPGLAGGPHNEQF

J gene: TRBJ2-2
V gene: TRBV12-3/TRBV12-4
CDR3 protein: ASSFWLTSPGELF

J gene: TRBJ2-3
V gene: TRBV24-1
CDR3 protein: ATSPDRSSTDTQY

J gene: TRBJ2-2
V gene: TRBV6-5
CDR3 protein: ASSSKGRGLSTGELF

J gene: TRBJ1-6
V gene: TRBV27
CDR3 protein: ASASFFNSPLH

J gene: TRBJ2-3
V gene: TRBV12-3/TRBV12-4
CDR3 protein: ASSFGGNTQY

J gene: TRBJ2-7
V gene: TRBV5-1
CDR3 protein: ASSFGTEVYEQY

J gene: TRBJ2-5
V gene: TRBV5-5
CDR3 protein: ASIQGTGGRETQY

J gene: TRBJ1-1
V gene: TRBV4-1
CDR3 protein: ASNPHGGVNTEAF

J gene: TRBJ2-7
V gene: TRBV7-8
CDR3 protein: ASSPSQTGIYEQY

J gene: TRBJ2-2
V gene: TRBV7-9
CDR3 protein: ASSPRTSPLSSGELF

J gene: TRBJ2-7
V gene: TRBV9
CDR3 protein: ASSVGLAETYEQY

J gene: TRBJ2-1
V gene: TRBV29-1
CDR3 protein: SVAPKQEVNEQF

J gene: TRBJ2-1
V gene: TRBV7-2
CDR3 protein: ASSLETSGRYGYNEQF

J gene: TRBJ2-1
V gene: TRBV7-9
CDR3 protein: ASSPTSGLAEGNEQF

J gene: TRBJ1-1
V gene: TRBV20-1
CDR3 protein: SAGGLRAEAF

J gene: TRBJ1-1
V gene: TRBV20-1
CDR3 protein: SARDPGGYAEAF

J gene: TRBJ2-1
V gene: TRBV5-6
CDR3 protein: ASSFDPSRGYNEQF

J gene: TRBJ2-1
V gene: TRBV7-9
CDR3 protein: ASSAPGTGGNEQF

J gene: TRBJ2-7
V gene: TRBV7-9
CDR3 protein: ASSLRGPPISYEQY

J gene: TRBJ2-7
V gene: TRBV19
CDR3 protein: ASSPWTGAYEQY